These 6 T cell receptor beta chains came from one sample sequenced in a study of persistence of HIV-infected CD4 T cells. No antigen has been assigned to these receptors. Cells were stimulated nonspecifically with anti-CD3/anti-CD28 magnetic beads. Sorting selected CD4+ T cells upregulating both CD40 ligand and CD69. The immunoSEQ assay was version 4, run in survey mode. Assay used: immunoSEQ multiplex PCR; TCRdb lists only in-frame clones, some missing. The repertoire holds 37,000 or so clones, with about 91% as singletons. This sample comprised CD4+ T cells sorted from PBMCs after roughly 17-hour stimulation, obtained from a patient who received antiretroviral therapy. The receptors here all came from an adult man with HIV who was CMV-seropositive.

The chain is built from TRBV6-4 and TRBJ1-6; 7 positions match TRBD1. V shed 6 bases, J shed 6 bases, and the junction held 2 bases outside the gene matches. The CDR3 runs to 13 residues. CDR1 is MRHNA and CDR2 is SNTAGT in the germline V gene. The DNA of the CDR3 is TGTGCCAGCAGCGGGACAGCTAATTCACCCCTCCACTTT. It encodes CASSGTANSPLHF.

This chain uses TRBV6-1 with TRBJ2-2, with 14 positions matching TRBD2. The CDR3 length is 15 residues. Trimming removed 2 bases from V and 15 bases from J; junction bases left unmatched: 8. CDR1 and CDR2 from the germline V gene are MNHNS and SASEGT. CDR3 amino acids: CASSELGTSGSWLFF. Here the CDR3 DNA reads TGTGCCAGCAGTGAACTCGGGACTAGCGGGAGTTGGTTGTTTTTT.

This chain joins TRBV18 and TRBJ2-7; D is possibly TRBD1 or TRBD2 (5 bases each). Germline V gives CDR1 KGHSH, CDR2 LQKENI. The length of the CDR3 is 14 residues. With 0 bases removed from V and 6 bases from J, the gap between germline ends came to 12 bases. The CDR3 DNA reads as TGTGCCAGCTCACCACCGGTCCTTGGGGGCGAGCAGTACTTC. Protein product: CASSPPVLGGEQYF.

V usage is TRBV27 and J usage is TRBJ1-6; D is perhaps TRBD1 (6 bases). The CDR3 extends over 16 amino acids. In germline, CDR1 is MNHEY, CDR2 SMNVEV (reference sequence). V was trimmed by 4 bases and J by 4 bases, leaving 14 bases between them. CDR3 nucleotide sequence: TGTGCCAGCAGTTCTAGGGGGGGATATTATAATTCACCCCTCCACTTT. It encodes CASSSRGGYYNSPLHF.

The rearrangement joins TRBV7-3 to TRBJ2-1; 8 bases match TRBD2. The CDR3 runs to 15 residues. CDR1 SGHTA and CDR2 FQGTGA come from the germline V gene. The junction had 10 bases not matched to a gene; V was cut back by 5 bases and J by 7 bases. The CDR3 sequence is CASSQIGGRSNEQFF. The CDR3 DNA reads TGTGCCAGCAGCCAGATAGGCGGGAGGTCAAATGAGCAGTTCTTC.

The DNA for the CDR3 is TGCGCCAGCAGCCAAAGCGGACAGGGGGCAGCTACTGAAGCTTTCTTT. Translated, it gives CASSQSGQGAATEAFF. J is TRBJ1-1 and V is TRBV4-1, with 11 bases fitting TRBD1. CDR3 length: 16 residues. Germline V gene sequence: CDR1 MGHRA, CDR2 YSYEKL. Trimming at V came to 2 bases and at J to 5 bases, leaving 7 bases not matched to a gene.